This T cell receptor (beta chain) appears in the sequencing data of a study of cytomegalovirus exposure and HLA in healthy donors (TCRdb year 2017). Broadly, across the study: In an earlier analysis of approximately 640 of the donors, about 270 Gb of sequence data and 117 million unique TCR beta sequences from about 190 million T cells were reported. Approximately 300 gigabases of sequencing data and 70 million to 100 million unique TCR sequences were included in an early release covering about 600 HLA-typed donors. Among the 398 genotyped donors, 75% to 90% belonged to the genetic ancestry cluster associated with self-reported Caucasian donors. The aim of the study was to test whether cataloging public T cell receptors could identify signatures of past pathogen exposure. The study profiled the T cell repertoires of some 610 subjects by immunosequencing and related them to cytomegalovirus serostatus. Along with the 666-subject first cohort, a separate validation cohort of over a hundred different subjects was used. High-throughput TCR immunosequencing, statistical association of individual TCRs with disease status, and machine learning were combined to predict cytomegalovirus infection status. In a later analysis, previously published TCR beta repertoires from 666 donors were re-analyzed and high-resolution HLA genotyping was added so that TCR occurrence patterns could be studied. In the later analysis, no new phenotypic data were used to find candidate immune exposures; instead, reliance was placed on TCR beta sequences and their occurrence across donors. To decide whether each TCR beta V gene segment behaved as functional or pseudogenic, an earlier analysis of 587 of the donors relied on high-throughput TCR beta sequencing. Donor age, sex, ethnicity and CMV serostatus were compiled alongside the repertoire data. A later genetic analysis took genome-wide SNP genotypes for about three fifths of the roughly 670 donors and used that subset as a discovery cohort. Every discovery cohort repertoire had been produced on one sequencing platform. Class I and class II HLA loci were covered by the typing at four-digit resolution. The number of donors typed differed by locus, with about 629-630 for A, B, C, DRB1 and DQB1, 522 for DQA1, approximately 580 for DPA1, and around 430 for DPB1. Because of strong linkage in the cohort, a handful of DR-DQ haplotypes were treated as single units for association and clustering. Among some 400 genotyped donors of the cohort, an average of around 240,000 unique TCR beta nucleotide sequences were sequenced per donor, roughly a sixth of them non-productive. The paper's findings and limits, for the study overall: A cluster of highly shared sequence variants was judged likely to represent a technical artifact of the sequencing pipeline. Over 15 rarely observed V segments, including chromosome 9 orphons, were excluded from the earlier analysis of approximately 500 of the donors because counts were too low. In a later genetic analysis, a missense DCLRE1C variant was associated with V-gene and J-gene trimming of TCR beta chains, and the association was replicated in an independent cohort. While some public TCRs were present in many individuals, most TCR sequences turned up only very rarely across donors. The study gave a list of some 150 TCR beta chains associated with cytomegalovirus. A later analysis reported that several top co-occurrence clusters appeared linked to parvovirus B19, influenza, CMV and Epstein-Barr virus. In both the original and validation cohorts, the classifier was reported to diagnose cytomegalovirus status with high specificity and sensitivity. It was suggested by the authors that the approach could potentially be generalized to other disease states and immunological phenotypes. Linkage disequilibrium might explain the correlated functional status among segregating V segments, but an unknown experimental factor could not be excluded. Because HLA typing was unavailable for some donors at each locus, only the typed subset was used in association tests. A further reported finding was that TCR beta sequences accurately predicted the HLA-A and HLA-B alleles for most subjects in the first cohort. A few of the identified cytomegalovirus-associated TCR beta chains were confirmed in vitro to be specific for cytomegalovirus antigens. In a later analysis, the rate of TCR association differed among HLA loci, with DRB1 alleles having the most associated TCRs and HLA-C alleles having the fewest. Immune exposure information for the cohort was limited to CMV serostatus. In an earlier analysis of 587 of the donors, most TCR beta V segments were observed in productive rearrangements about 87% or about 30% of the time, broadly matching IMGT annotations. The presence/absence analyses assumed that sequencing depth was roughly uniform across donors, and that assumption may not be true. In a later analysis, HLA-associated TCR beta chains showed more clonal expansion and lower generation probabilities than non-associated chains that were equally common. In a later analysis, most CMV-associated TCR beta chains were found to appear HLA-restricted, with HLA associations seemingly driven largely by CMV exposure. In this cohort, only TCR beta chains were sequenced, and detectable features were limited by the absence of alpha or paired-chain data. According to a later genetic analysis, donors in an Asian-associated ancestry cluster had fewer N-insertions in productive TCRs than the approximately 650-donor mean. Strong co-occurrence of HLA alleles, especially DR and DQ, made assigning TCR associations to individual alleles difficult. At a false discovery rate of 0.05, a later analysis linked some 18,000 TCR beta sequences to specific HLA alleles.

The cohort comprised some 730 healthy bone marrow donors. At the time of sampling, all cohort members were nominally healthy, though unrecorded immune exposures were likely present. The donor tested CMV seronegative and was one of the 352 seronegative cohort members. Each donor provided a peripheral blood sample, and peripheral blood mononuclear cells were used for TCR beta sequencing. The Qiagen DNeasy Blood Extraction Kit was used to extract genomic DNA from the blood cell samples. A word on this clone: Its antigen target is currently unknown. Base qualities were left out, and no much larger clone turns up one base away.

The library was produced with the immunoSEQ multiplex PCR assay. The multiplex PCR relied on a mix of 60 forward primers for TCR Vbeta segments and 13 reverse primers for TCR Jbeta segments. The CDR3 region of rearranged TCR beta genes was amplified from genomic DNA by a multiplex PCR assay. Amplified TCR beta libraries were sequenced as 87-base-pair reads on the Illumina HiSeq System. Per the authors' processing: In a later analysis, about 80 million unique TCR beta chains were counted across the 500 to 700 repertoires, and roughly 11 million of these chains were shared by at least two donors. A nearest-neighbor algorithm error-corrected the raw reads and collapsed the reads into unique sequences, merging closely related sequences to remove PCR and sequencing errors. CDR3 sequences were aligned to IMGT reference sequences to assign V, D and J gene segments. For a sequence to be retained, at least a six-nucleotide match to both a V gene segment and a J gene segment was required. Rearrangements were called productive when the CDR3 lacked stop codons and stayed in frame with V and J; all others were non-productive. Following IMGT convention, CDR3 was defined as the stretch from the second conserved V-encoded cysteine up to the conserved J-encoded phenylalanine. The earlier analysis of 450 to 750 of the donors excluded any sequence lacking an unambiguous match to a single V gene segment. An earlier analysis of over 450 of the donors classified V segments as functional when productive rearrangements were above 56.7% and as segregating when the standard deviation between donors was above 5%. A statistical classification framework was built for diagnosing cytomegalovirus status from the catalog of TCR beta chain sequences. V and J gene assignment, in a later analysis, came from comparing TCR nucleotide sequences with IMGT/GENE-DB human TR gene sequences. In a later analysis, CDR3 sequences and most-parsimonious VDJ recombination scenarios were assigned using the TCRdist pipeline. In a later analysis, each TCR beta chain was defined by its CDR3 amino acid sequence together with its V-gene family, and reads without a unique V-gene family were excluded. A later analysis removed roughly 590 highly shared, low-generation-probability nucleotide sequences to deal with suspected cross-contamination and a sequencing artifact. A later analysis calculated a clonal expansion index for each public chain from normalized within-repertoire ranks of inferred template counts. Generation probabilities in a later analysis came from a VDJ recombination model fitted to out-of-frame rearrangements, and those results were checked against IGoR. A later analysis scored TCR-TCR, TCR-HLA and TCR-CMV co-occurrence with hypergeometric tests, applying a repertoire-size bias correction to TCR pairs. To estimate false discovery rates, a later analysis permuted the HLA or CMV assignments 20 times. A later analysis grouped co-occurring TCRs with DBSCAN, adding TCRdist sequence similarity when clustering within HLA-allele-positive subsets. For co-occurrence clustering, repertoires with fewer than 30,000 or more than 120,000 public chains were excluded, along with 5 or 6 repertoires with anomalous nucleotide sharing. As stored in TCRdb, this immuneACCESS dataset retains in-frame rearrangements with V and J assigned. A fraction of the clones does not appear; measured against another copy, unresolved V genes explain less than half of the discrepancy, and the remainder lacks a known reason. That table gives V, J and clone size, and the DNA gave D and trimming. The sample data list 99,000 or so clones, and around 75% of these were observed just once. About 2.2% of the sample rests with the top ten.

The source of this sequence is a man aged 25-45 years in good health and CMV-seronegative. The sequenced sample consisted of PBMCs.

This receptor carries the CDR3 CASSFRVEETQYF. The nucleotide sequence is TGTGCCAGCAGCTTTCGGGTAGAAGAGACCCAGTACTTC. The receptor chain draws on TRBV5-4 and TRBJ2-5; the D gene remains uncertain. Trimming at the junction amounts to 2 bases on V and 3 bases on J, and the germline ends lie 8 bases apart. Counted from cysteine to phenylalanine, this CDR3 has 13 amino acids. Only the CDR3 region is kept as DNA, spanning 39 bases read in frame from base 1. The CDR1 and CDR2 encoded by the germline V gene (reference sequence) are SGHNT and YYREEE.